The rows below give T cell receptor beta chains drawn from one sample of a study of blood T cell repertoires in COVID-19. Assay used: immunoSEQ multiplex PCR; TCRdb lists only in-frame clones, some missing. The sample has some 400,000 clones, approximately 91% seen once. Input material: PBMCs or T cells enriched from blood (not recorded which). Every receptor here comes from a woman in her thirties or forties who had been exposed to COVID-19. CDR3s include the opening cysteine and the closing phenylalanine or tryptophan. The order of the fields is CDR3 length, J gene, V gene, D gene, clone size, CDR3 DNA, CDR3 protein. D genes are given only for firm matches. Clone size is not always given. Where it is, it says once, few, many or a class for expanded clones.

len: 15
j_gene: TRBJ2-1
v_gene: TRBV5-1
d_gene: TRBD2
abundance: NA
CDR3nt: TGCGCCAGCAGCGAAGGGACTAGCGGGAACAATGAGCAGTTCTTC
CDR3aa: CASSEGTSGNNEQFF

len: 11
j_gene: TRBJ1-3
v_gene: TRBV20-1
d_gene: NA
abundance: once
CDR3nt: TGCAGTGCCGTCCTAGGAAACACCATATATTTT
CDR3aa: CSAVLGNTIYF

len: 17
j_gene: TRBJ1-5
v_gene: TRBV24-1
d_gene: TRBD1
abundance: NA
CDR3nt: TGTGCCACCAGTGATTTGCCTCAGGACAGGGGCCATCAGCCCCAGCATTTT
CDR3aa: CATSDLPQDRGHQPQHF

len: 13
j_gene: TRBJ2-3
v_gene: TRBV30
d_gene: NA
abundance: NA
CDR3nt: TGTGCCTGGAGTGTTGGGAGCGCAGATACGCAGTATTTT
CDR3aa: CAWSVGSADTQYF

len: 15
j_gene: TRBJ1-5
v_gene: TRBV9
d_gene: NA
abundance: NA
CDR3nt: TGTGCCAGCAGCGAACAGGGTCTGAGCAATCAGCCCCAGCATTTT
CDR3aa: CASSEQGLSNQPQHF

len: 15
j_gene: TRBJ2-3
v_gene: TRBV12-5
d_gene: TRBD2
abundance: NA
CDR3nt: TGTGCTAGTGGTTTGGAAGCGGGGGGGGAAGATACGCAGTATTTT
CDR3aa: CASGLEAGGEDTQYF

len: 13
j_gene: TRBJ1-1
v_gene: TRBV28
d_gene: NA
abundance: NA
CDR3nt: TGTGCCAGCTATGGGAGGAGAGACACTGAAGCTTTCTTT
CDR3aa: CASYGRRDTEAFF

len: 18
j_gene: TRBJ2-7
v_gene: TRBV18
d_gene: TRBD1
abundance: NA
CDR3nt: TGTGCCAGCTCTCAATTGGGACAGGGGGCCTTCTCTACGCACGAGCAGTACTTC
CDR3aa: CASSQLGQGAFSTHEQYF

len: 14
j_gene: TRBJ2-4
v_gene: TRBV27
d_gene: TRBD2
abundance: NA
CDR3nt: TGTGCCAGCAGTCTAGCGGTAGCCAAAAACATTCAGTACTTC
CDR3aa: CASSLAVAKNIQYF

len: 17
j_gene: TRBJ2-5
v_gene: TRBV30
d_gene: TRBD2
abundance: NA
CDR3nt: TGTGCCTGGAGTTTGGGACTAGCGGATTTGTACCAAGAGACCCAGTACTTC
CDR3aa: CAWSLGLADLYQETQYF

len: 12
j_gene: TRBJ1-2
v_gene: TRBV5-3
d_gene: NA
abundance: NA
CDR3nt: TGTGCCGGGCGCGACAGCAGCTATGGCTACACCTTC
CDR3aa: CAGRDSSYGYTF

len: 14
j_gene: TRBJ2-1
v_gene: TRBV29-1
d_gene: NA
abundance: few
CDR3nt: TGCAGCGTTCCTTATCGGGGAGCCTACAATGAGCAGTTCTTC
CDR3aa: CSVPYRGAYNEQFF

len: 13
j_gene: TRBJ2-2
v_gene: TRBV3-1/TRBV3-2
d_gene: NA
abundance: NA
CDR3nt: TGTGCCAGCAGCCAAGTCCGCACCGGGGAGCTGTTTTTT
CDR3aa: CASSQVRTGELFF

len: 13
j_gene: TRBJ1-2
v_gene: TRBV7-2
d_gene: TRBD1
abundance: NA
CDR3nt: TGTGCCAGCAGCATGGATCAGGGGGATGGCTACACCTTC
CDR3aa: CASSMDQGDGYTF

len: 16
j_gene: TRBJ1-1
v_gene: TRBV27
d_gene: NA
abundance: NA
CDR3nt: TGTGCCAGCAGTTTACACCGGGACACCTTGAACACTGAAGCTTTCTTT
CDR3aa: CASSLHRDTLNTEAFF

len: 13
j_gene: TRBJ1-2
v_gene: TRBV7-8
d_gene: TRBD1
abundance: few
CDR3nt: TGTGCCAGCAGCCTCGGGACAGGGCAAGGCTACACCTTC
CDR3aa: CASSLGTGQGYTF

len: 18
j_gene: TRBJ2-5
v_gene: TRBV18
d_gene: TRBD2
abundance: NA
CDR3nt: TGTGCCAGCTCACCACTAGGTACTAGCGGGGGCATCCAAGAGACCCAGTACTTC
CDR3aa: CASSPLGTSGGIQETQYF

len: 13
j_gene: TRBJ1-4
v_gene: TRBV9
d_gene: TRBD1
abundance: NA
CDR3nt: TGTGCCAGCAGCAGGGGGCCAGATGAAAAACTGTTTTTT
CDR3aa: CASSRGPDEKLFF

len: 18
j_gene: TRBJ1-3
v_gene: TRBV7-2
d_gene: NA
abundance: NA
CDR3nt: TGTGCCAGCAGCTTAGGGGGTGAGCAGGGATTCTCTGGAAACACCATATATTTT
CDR3aa: CASSLGGEQGFSGNTIYF

len: 15
j_gene: TRBJ1-3
v_gene: TRBV29-1
d_gene: TRBD1
abundance: once
CDR3nt: TGCAGCGCCGGGGACAGACCCTACTCTGGAAACACCATATATTTT
CDR3aa: CSAGDRPYSGNTIYF

len: 14
j_gene: TRBJ1-1
v_gene: TRBV16
d_gene: NA
abundance: NA
CDR3nt: TGTGCCAGCAGCCAACCAGGGAAGGGAACTGAAGCTTTCTTT
CDR3aa: CASSQPGKGTEAFF

len: 13
j_gene: TRBJ1-2
v_gene: TRBV30
d_gene: NA
abundance: NA
CDR3nt: TGTGCCTGGAGTGGACAAGGGGCTCGAGGCTACACCTTC
CDR3aa: CAWSGQGARGYTF